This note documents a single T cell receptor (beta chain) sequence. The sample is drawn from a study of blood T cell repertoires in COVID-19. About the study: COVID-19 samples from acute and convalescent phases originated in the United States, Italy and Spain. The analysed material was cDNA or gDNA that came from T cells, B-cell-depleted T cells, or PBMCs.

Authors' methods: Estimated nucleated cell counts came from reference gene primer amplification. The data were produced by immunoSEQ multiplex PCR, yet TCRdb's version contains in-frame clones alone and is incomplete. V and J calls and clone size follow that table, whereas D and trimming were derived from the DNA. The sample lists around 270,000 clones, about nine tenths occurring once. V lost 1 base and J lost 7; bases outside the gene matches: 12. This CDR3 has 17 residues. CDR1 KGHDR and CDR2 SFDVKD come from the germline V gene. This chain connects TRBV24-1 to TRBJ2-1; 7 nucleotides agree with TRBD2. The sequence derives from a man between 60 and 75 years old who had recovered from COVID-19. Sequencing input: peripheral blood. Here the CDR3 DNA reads TGTGCCACCAGTGATTTAAGCGGGACGGCACGAGGTAATGAGCAGTTCTTC. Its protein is CATSDLSGTARGNEQFF.